This entry lists 21 T cell receptor beta chains sequenced from one sample in a study of memory CD4+ T cells and cytomegalovirus serostatus. Single viable CD3+CD4+CD8-CD45RO+ cells were sorted as the memory CD4+ T cells. Sequencing used immunoSEQ multiplex PCR; TCRdb keeps in-frame clones, though not all of them. The sample includes about 45,000 clones, around 80% seen only once; the top ten take nearly 0.95%. Sequenced sample: memory CD4+ T cells from blood. Source of these receptors: an adult in good health and CMV-seronegative.

The genes are TRBV7-9 and TRBJ2-7, with 11 bases lining up with TRBD2. The CDR3 runs to 19 residues. Trimming removed 5 bases from V and 3 bases from J; junction bases left unmatched: 18. CDR1 is SEHNR, CDR2 FQNEAQ, per germline (reference sequence). The CDR3, as DNA: TGTGCCAGCAGCCTCCCCGCCCAACCGGGACTAGCGGTGTACTACGAGCAGTACTTC. It codes for CASSLPAQPGLAVYYEQYF.

V is TRBV25-1 and J is TRBJ2-2, with a possible D match to TRBD1 (6 bases). Germline V gene lookup returns CDR1 MGHDK and CDR2 SYGVNS. Deletions cut 4 bases from V and 6 bases from J, with 15 bases between. The CDR3 contains 15 residues. The DNA for the CDR3 is TGTGCCAGCAGTGTACAGGGTAGGGGTTCCGGGGAGCTGTTTTTT. Protein: CASSVQGRGSGELFF.

The rearrangement uses TRBV19 and TRBJ1-2; the D gene is possibly TRBD1 (5 bases). V was clipped by 5 bases and J by 4 bases, with 17 bases between them. The CDR3 runs 15 residues. Germline CDR1 and CDR2: LNHDA and SQIVND (reference sequence). CDR3 nucleotides: TGTGCCAGTAGTGCCAGTCACCTTCAGGGCTATGGCTACACCTTC. The encoded protein is CASSASHLQGYGYTF.

The chain carries TRBV5-1 and TRBJ2-2; the match to TRBD2 covers 8 bases. Germline V gene sequence: CDR1 SGHRS, CDR2 YFSETQ. The CDR3 is made up of 14 amino acids. V was pared by 7 bases and J by 7 bases, with 9 bases of the junction left unmatched. The CDR3 nucleotides read TGCGCCAGCGCCCGGGGGGGGCTAAACGGGGAGCTGTTTTTT. It yields the protein CASARGGLNGELFF.

This chain connects TRBV30 to TRBJ1-4; D possibly corresponds to TRBD1 (5 bases). The CDR3 is 13 amino acids. V dropped 5 bases and J dropped 2 bases, with 9 bases sitting between them. Germline V CDR1 and CDR2: GTSNPN, SVGIG (reference sequence). In DNA, the CDR3 is TGTGCCTGGGTGGGGCAGACTAATGAAAAACTGTTTTTT. It specifies CAWVGQTNEKLFF. Using reference TRBV30 and TRBJ1-4 for the parts outside the CDR3, the full variable domain is SQTIHQWPATLVQPVGSPLSLECTVEGTSNPNLYWYRQAAGRGLQLLFYSVGIGQISSEVPQNLSASRPQDRQFILSSKKLLLSDSGFYLCAWVGQTNEKLFFGSGTQLSVL.

The chain carries TRBV29-1 and TRBJ2-7, with unresolved D. In germline, CDR1 is SQVTM, CDR2 ANQGSEA. This CDR3 is built from 12 residues. V dropped 5 bases and J dropped 3 bases, with 11 bases sitting between them. The CDR3 nucleotides read TGCAGCGTTAGAGAACACGACTACGAGCAGTACTTC. Protein product: CSVREHDYEQYF.

The V gene is TRBV11-3, the J gene TRBJ2-3; unclear D gene. The CDR3 has 13 amino acids. The germline V and J ends were trimmed by 3 bases and 4 bases, with 8 bases remaining between them. CDR1 and CDR2 from the germline V gene are SGHNT and YENEEA. CDR3 sequence reads: CASSLSDPDTQYF. In DNA form, the CDR3 reads TGTGCCAGCAGCTTGTCGGACCCAGATACGCAGTATTTT. Full variable domain (remainder filled in from reference TRBV11-3 and TRBJ2-3): EAGVVQSPRYKIIEKKQPVAFWCNPISGHNTLYWYLQNLGQGPELLIRYENEEAVDDSQLPKDRFSAERLKGVDSTLKIQPAELGDSAVYLCASSLSDPDTQYFGPGTRLTVL.

The CDR3 DNA follows: TGTGCCAGCAGCTTTATACAGGGAGGGACCGGGGAGCTGTTTTTT. Translation: CASSFIQGGTGELFF. V gene TRBV7-2 combines with J gene TRBJ2-2, with D possibly TRBD2 on 7 matching bases. V dropped 3 bases and J dropped 5 bases, with 13 bases sitting between them. The CDR3 runs 15 residues. Germline lookup yields CDR1 SGHTA and CDR2 FQGNSA.

V and J are TRBV18 and TRBJ1-2, with 8 bases fitting TRBD1. Unmatched junction bases numbered 4, after V lost 3 bases and J lost 4 bases. Germline V lookup: CDR1 KGHSH, CDR2 LQKENI. There are 14 residues in the CDR3. In DNA form, the CDR3 reads TGTGCCAGCTCACCGGACAGGGACCGCTATGGCTACACCTTC. It yields the protein CASSPDRDRYGYTF. Drawing the rest from reference TRBV18 and TRBJ1-2, the complete variable domain is NAGVMQNPRHLVRRRGQEARLRCSPMKGHSHVYWYRQLPEEGLKFMVYLQKENIIDESGMPKERFSAEFPKEGPSILRIQQVVRGDSAAYFCASSPDRDRYGYTFGSGTRLTVV.

The chain employs TRBV6-4 and TRBJ2-3; 9 nucleotides match TRBD1. Germline trimming cut 3 bases from V and 1 base from J; bases unmatched to any gene: 2. Per the germline V gene, CDR1 is MRHNA and CDR2 is SNTAGT. The CDR3 runs 15 residues. For the CDR3, the DNA is TGTGCCAGCAGTGAGAGGGACAGGGGCACAGATACGCAGTATTTT. As protein: CASSERDRGTDTQYF.

The chain uses TRBV5-1 and TRBJ2-1, with D hard to call. The CDR3 covers 16 residues. CDR1 SGHRS and CDR2 YFSETQ come from the germline V gene. V gave up 4 bases and J gave up 9 bases, with 23 bases separating them. CDR3 sequence (DNA): TGCGCCAGCAGCCTTCCCCGGGTCCAAAGGTGGGGTGAGCAGTTCTTC. It translates to CASSLPRVQRWGEQFF. The whole variable domain, remainder taken from reference TRBV5-1 and TRBJ2-1, is KAGVTQTPRYLIKTRGQQVTLSCSPISGHRSVSWYQQTPGQGLQFLFEYFSETQRNKGNFPGRFSGRQFSNSRSEMNVSTLELGDSALYLCASSLPRVQRWGEQFFGPGTRLTVL.

This rearrangement joins TRBV19 to TRBJ1-5; TRBD1 matches at 12 bases. Germline V gene data show CDR1 as LNHDA and CDR2 as SQIVND (reference sequence). This CDR3 has 13 amino acids. CDR3 coding DNA: TGTGGAACCGGGACAGGGGGCTATCAGCCCCAGCATTTT. As protein: CGTGTGGYQPQHF.

The chain carries TRBV2 and TRBJ2-3; no reliable D call. The CDR3 is made up of 11 amino acids. Trimming shortened V by 8 bases and J by 0 bases, and 3 bases separated the two germline ends. Germline assignment: CDR1 SNHLY and CDR2 FYNNEI. The CDR3 DNA sequence: TGTGCCAGCCGCAGCACAGATACGCAGTATTTT. Protein product: CASRSTDTQYF.

V is TRBV28 and J is TRBJ2-1; tentative D call: TRBD2 (6 bases). This CDR3 region has 16 residues. From germline, CDR1 is MDHEN and CDR2 SYDVKM. V gave up 6 bases and J gave up 4 bases, with 19 bases separating them. The CDR3 loop reads CASSKAGPTNYNEQFF. The CDR3, as DNA: TGTGCCAGCAGCAAAGCGGGCCCAACTAATTACAATGAGCAGTTCTTC. The full variable domain, with the rest looked up from reference TRBV28 and TRBJ2-1, is DVKVTQSSRYLVKRTGEKVFLECVQDMDHENMFWYRQDPGLGLRLIYFSYDVKMKEKGDIPEGYSVSREKKERFSLILESASTNQTSMYLCASSKAGPTNYNEQFFGPGTRLTVL.

This clone was counted a single time. The chain joins TRBV7-9 to TRBJ1-2; D is unresolved. V was pared by 4 bases and J by 4 bases, with 16 bases between. This CDR3 comprises 15 residues. CDR1 is SEHNR, CDR2 FQNEAQ, per germline (reference sequence). The CDR3, as DNA: TGTGCCAGCAGCTCAATATCAGGCCGTAGCTATGGCTACACCTTC. Protein: CASSSISGRSYGYTF.

This rearrangement joins TRBV7-6 to TRBJ2-3; a possible D gene is TRBD1 (6 bases). CDR3 size: 14 residues. The V gene's germline CDR1 is SGHVS and CDR2 FNYEAQ. The V and J ends lost 3 bases and 0 bases respectively, with 7 bases between them. The CDR3 nucleotides are TGTGCCAGCAGCTTCAGGGGCAGCACAGATACGCAGTATTTT. As protein: CASSFRGSTDTQYF.

This clone was detected once. The chain is built from TRBV30 and TRBJ2-2; D is uncertain. V was pared by 2 bases and J by 2 bases, with 6 bases between. There are 13 residues in the CDR3. Germline CDR1 and CDR2: GTSNPN and SVGIG (reference sequence). CDR3 DNA: TGTGCCTGGAGTAACCGTAACACCGGGGAGCTGTTTTTT. Its protein is CAWSNRNTGELFF.

V usage is TRBV27 and J usage is TRBJ2-7; D is ambiguous. The CDR3 spans 14 residues. Germline V lookup: CDR1 MNHEY, CDR2 SMNVEV (reference sequence). The V gene lost 7 bases and the J gene lost 7 bases, with 20 bases spanning the gap. Here the CDR3 DNA reads TGTGCCAGCAAATCGGACCTCCGTGCTGGAGAGCAGTACTTC. Translated: CASKSDLRAGEQYF.

The rearrangement joins TRBV5-4 to TRBJ1-3, with D unclear. V lost 0 bases, J lost 1 base, and 8 bases lay in between. This CDR3 has 15 residues. CDR1 and CDR2 from the germline V gene are SGHNT and YYREEE (reference sequence). Here the CDR3 reads CASSLGVGSGNTIYF. The CDR3 DNA reads TGTGCCAGCAGCTTGGGTGTAGGGTCTGGAAACACCATATATTTT.

The chain couples TRBV6-5 to TRBJ2-2, with a possible D match to TRBD2 (5 bases). This CDR3 has 14 residues. The V gene lost 4 bases and the J gene lost 7 bases, with 13 bases spanning the gap. Germline V lookup: CDR1 MNHEY, CDR2 SVGAGI. In nucleotides, the CDR3 is TGTGCCAGCAGTTGGGTAGCGTCAGGCGGGGAGCTGTTTTTT. Protein sequence: CASSWVASGGELFF.

V gene TRBV11-2 combines with J gene TRBJ2-1; D possibly corresponds to TRBD2 (6 bases). With 9 bases removed from V and 7 bases from J, the gap between germline ends came to 25 bases. Germline V CDR1 and CDR2: SGHAT, FQNNGV. CDR3 size: 16 residues. The CDR3 region has the DNA TGTGCCAGTGATCTCGGACGGGGGTCGTTTTGGAATGAGCAGTTCTTC. Amino acids: CASDLGRGSFWNEQFF.